Below, 8 T cell receptor beta chains from the same sample are listed, as sequenced in a study of CD8 T cells in Susac syndrome. RNA totalling roughly 0.45 to 1 ug underwent reverse transcription with random hexamers. TCRdb re-analysed the immunoSEQ multiplex PCR reads in MiXCR, keeping a single row per CDR3 protein. The sample contains around 170,000 distinct CDR3 sequences, approximately 94% of which appear only once. The sample was CD4+ T cells from PBMCs. The source of these receptors is a human donor with Susac syndrome.

The DNA of the CDR3 is TGTGCCAGCAGTGAATATGGGGGGGAGGGTCAGCCCCAGCATTTT. Its protein is CASSEYGGEGQPQHF. The V call is TRBV25-1, the J call TRBJ1-5; TRBD1 is a possible D gene (5 bases). The CDR3 contains 15 residues. The V end was cut by 0 bases, the J end by 6 bases, with 12 bases between. Germline-derived CDR1 and CDR2 are MGHDK and SYGVNS.

The chain uses TRBV4-2 and TRBJ2-3; 8 bases agree with TRBD2. This CDR3 spans 18 amino acids. Unmatched junction bases numbered 9, after V lost 1 base and J lost 0 bases. Germline V gene data show CDR1 as LGHNA and CDR2 as YNFKEQ. In nucleotides, the CDR3 is TGTGCCAGCAGCCAAGCGGCTAGCGGGCTAGCTAGCACAGATACGCAGTATTTT. This codes for CASSQAASGLASTDTQYF.

The chain joins TRBV18 to TRBJ1-5; D remains ambiguous. Deletions cut 5 bases from V and 5 bases from J, with 7 bases between. Germline V gene lookup returns CDR1 KGHSH and CDR2 LQKENI. CDR3 size: 12 residues. CDR3 residues: CASSLDDQPQHF. The CDR3 coding sequence is TGTGCCAGCTCATTGGACGATCAGCCCCAGCATTTT.

The rearrangement joins TRBV13 to TRBJ2-1; the D is unclear. V was pared by 6 bases and J by 2 bases, with 20 bases between. The CDR3 contains 17 residues. Germline values: CDR1 PRHDT, CDR2 FYEKMQ (reference sequence). CDR3 loop: CASRKKTGPWTYNEQFF. Here the CDR3 DNA reads TGTGCCAGCAGAAAAAAAACCGGGCCATGGACCTACAATGAGCAGTTCTTC. The full variable domain, with the rest looked up from reference TRBV13 and TRBJ2-1, is AAGVIQSPRHLIKEKRETATLKCYPIPRHDTVYWYQQGPGQDPQFLISFYEKMQSDKGSIPDRFSAQQFSDYHSELNMSSLELGDSALYFCASRKKTGPWTYNEQFFGPGTRLTVL.

This clonotype was picked up one time. The V and J genes are TRBV10-3 and TRBJ2-7; D is unclear. V was cut by 4 bases and J by 6 bases, with 7 bases left in between. Germline lookup yields CDR1 ENHRY and CDR2 SYGVKD. This CDR3 is built from 11 residues. The CDR3 DNA reads TGTGCCATCAGTGGAATGGGCGAGCAGTACTTC. It translates to CAISGMGEQYF.

This sequence joins TRBV24-1 and TRBJ2-5; a weak D match, TRBD1 (5 bases). Germline values: CDR1 KGHDR, CDR2 SFDVKD. V gave up 8 bases and J gave up 1 base, with 19 bases separating them. This CDR3 comprises 16 residues. The CDR3 DNA follows: TGTGCCACCATCAACCTAATGGGGCGGATCCAAGAGACCCAGTACTTC. Its protein is CATINLMGRIQETQYF.

This clonotype was seen once. V usage is TRBV18 and J usage is TRBJ1-1; D call uncertain. CDR3 length: 14 residues. Per the germline V gene, CDR1 is KGHSH and CDR2 is LQKENI. Deletions cut 3 bases from V and 4 bases from J, with 12 bases between. In nucleotides, the CDR3 is TGTGCCAGCTCACCTGTGGCCCCGGGCACTGAAGCTTTCTTT. Its protein product is CASSPVAPGTEAFF.

The chain links TRBV20-1 to TRBJ1-1; D is uncertain. The CDR3 has 13 amino acids. CDR1 is DFQATT, CDR2 SNEGSKA, per germline (reference sequence). Deletions cut 6 bases from V and 0 bases from J, with 11 bases between. The CDR3 DNA reads TGCAGTGCCCTCGGGAGCCTGAACACTGAAGCTTTCTTT. The encoded protein is CSALGSLNTEAFF.